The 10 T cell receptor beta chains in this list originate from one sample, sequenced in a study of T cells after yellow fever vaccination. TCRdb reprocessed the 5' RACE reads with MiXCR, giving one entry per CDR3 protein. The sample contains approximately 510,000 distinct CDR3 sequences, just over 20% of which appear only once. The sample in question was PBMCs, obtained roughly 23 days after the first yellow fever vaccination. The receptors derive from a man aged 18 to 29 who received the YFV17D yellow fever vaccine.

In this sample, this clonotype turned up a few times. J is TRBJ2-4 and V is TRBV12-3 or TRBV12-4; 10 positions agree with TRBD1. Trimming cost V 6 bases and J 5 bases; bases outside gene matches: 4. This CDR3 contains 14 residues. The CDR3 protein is CASSLTGGENIQYF. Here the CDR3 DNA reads TGTGCCAGCAGCCTGACAGGGGGCGAAAACATTCAGTACTTC.

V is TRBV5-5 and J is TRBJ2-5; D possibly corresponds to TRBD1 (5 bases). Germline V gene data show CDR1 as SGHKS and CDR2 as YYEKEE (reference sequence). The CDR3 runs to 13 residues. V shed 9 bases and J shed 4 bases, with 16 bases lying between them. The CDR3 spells CAIGLGRRETQYF. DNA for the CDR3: TGTGCCATCGGCCTGGGGCGGAGAGAGACCCAGTACTTC.

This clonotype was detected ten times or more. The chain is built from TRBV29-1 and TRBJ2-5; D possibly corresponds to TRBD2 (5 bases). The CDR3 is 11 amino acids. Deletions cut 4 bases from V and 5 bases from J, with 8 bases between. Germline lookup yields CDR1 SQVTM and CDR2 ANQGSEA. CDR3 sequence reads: CSVAGGETQYF. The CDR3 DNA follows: TGCAGCGTTGCGGGCGGGGAGACCCAGTACTTC.

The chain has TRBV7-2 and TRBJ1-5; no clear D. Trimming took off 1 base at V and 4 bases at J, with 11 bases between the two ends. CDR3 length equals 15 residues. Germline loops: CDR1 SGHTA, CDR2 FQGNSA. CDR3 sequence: CASSLVAGLNQPQHF. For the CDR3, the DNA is TGTGCCAGCAGCTTAGTAGCAGGCCTTAATCAGCCCCAGCATTTT. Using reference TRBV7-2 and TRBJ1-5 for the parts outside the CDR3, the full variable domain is GAGVSQSPSNKVTEKGKDVELRCDPISGHTALYWYRQSLGQGLEFLIYFQGNSAPDKSGLPSDRFSAERTGGSVSTLTIQRTQQEDSAVYLCASSLVAGLNQPQHFGDGTRLSIL.

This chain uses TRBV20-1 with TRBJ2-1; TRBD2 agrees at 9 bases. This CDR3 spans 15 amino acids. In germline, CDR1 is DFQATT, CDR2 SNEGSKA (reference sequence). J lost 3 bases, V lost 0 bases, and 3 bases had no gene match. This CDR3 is CSARDRLAVYNEQFF. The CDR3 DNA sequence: TGCAGTGCTAGAGATCGACTAGCGGTCTACAATGAGCAGTTCTTC.

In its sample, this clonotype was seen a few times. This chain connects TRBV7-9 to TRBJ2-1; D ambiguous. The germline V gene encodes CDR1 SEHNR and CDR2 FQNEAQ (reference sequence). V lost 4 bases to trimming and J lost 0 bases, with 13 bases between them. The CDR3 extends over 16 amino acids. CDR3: CASSSVTVSSYNEQFF. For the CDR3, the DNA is TGTGCCAGCAGCTCAGTGACGGTGAGCTCCTACAATGAGCAGTTCTTC.

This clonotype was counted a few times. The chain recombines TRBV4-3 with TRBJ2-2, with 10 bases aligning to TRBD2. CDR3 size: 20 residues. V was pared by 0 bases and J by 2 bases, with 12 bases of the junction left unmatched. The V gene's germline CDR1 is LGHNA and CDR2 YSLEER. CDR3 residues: CASSQEWASGGGGNTGELFF. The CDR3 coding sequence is TGCGCCAGCAGCCAAGAGTGGGCTAGCGGGGGAGGCGGTAACACCGGGGAGCTGTTTTTT.

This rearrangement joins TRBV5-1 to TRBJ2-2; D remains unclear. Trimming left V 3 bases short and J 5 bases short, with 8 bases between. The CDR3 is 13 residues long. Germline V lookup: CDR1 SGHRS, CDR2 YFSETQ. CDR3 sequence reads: CASSWVGTGELFF. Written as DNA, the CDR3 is TGCGCCAGCAGCTGGGTCGGGACCGGGGAGCTGTTTTTT.

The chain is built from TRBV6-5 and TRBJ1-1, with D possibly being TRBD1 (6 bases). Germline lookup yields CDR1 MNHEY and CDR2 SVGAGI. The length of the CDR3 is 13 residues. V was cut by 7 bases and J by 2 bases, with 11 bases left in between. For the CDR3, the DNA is TGTGCCAGCACCAGGACAGTAAACACTGAAGCTTTCTTT. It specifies CASTRTVNTEAFF.

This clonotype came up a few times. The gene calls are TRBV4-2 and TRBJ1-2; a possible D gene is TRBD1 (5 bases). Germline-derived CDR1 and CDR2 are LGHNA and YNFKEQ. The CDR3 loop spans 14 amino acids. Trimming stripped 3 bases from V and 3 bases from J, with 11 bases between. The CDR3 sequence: CASSHLGADYGYTF. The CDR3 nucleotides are TGTGCCAGCAGCCACCTCGGGGCGGACTATGGCTACACCTTC.